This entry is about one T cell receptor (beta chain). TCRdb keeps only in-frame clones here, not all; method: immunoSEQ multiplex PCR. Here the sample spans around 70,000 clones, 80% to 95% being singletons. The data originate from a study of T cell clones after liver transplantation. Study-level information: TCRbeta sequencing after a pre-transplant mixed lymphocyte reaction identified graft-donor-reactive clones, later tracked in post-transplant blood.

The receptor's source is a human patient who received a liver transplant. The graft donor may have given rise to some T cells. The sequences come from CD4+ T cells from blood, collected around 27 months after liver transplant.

CDR3 coding DNA: TGTGCCTGGAGTATGGCGGTTGTGGAGACCCAGTACTTC. Translating gives CAWSMAVVETQYF. This chain uses TRBV30 with TRBJ2-5; D remains unclear. With 2 bases removed from V and 5 bases from J, the gap between germline ends came to 12 bases. Germline CDR1 GTSNPN, CDR2 SVGIG (reference sequence). The CDR3 is made up of 13 amino acids.